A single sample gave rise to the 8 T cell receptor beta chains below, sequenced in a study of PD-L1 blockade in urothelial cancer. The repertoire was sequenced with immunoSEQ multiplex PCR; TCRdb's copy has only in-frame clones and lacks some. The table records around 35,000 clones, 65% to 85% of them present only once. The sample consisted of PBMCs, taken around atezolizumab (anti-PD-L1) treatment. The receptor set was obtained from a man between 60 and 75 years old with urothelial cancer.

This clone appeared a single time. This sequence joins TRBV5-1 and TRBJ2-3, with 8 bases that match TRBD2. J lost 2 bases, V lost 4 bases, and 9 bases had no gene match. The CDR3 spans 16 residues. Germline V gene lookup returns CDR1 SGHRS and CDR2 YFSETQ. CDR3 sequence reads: CASSPGRGGSTDTQYF. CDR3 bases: TGCGCCAGCAGCCCAGGTCGCGGGGGGTCCACAGATACGCAGTATTTT.

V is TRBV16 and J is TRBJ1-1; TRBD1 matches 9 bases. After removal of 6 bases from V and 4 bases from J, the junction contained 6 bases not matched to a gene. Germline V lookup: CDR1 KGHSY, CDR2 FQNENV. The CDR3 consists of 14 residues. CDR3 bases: TGTGCCAGCAGACGACAGGGGGTGAGCACTGAAGCTTTCTTT. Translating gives CASRRQGVSTEAFF.

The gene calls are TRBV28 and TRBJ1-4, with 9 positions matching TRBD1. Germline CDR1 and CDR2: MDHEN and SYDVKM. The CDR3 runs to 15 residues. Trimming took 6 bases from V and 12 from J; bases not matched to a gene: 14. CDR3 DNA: TGTGCCAGCAGGCCGGACAGGGGTTTTCGTCATCAACTGTTTTTT. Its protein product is CASRPDRGFRHQLFF. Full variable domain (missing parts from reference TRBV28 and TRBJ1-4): DVKVTQSSRYLVKRTGEKVFLECVQDMDHENMFWYRQDPGLGLRLIYFSYDVKMKEKGDIPEGYSVSREKKERFSLILESASTNQTSMYLCASRPDRGFRHQLFFGSGTQLSVL.

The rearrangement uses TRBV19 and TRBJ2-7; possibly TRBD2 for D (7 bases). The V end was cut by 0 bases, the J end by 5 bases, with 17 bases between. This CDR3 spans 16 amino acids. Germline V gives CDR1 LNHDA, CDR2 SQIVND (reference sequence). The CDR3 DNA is TGTGCCAGTAGTATAGATCTCGGGGGGCTAGGCGACGAGCAGTACTTC. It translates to CASSIDLGGLGDEQYF. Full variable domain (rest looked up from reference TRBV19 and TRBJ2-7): DGGITQSPKYLFRKEGQNVTLSCEQNLNHDAMYWYRQDPGQGLRLIYYSQIVNDFQKGDIAEGYSVSREKKESFPLTVTSAQKNPTAFYLCASSIDLGGLGDEQYFGPGTRLTVT.

The CDR3 loop is CASSFEGAAEAFF. The CDR3 DNA reads as TGTGCCAGCAGCTTCGAAGGTGCGGCTGAAGCTTTCTTT. The V call is TRBV7-6, the J call TRBJ1-1; D gene uncertain. V lost 3 bases and J 6 bases, leaving 11 bases between the germline ends. Germline values: CDR1 SGHVS, CDR2 FNYEAQ. The CDR3 has 13 amino acids.

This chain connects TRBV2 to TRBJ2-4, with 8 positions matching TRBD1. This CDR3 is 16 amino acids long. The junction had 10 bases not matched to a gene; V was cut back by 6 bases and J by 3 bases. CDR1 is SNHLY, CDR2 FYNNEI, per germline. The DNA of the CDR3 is TGTGCCAGCAGGAGGGAGTCCGGGACAGGCAAAAACATTCAGTACTTC. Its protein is CASRRESGTGKNIQYF.

The CDR3 is CASAGTLSTDTQYF. CDR3 bases: TGTGCCAGCGCCGGGACACTGTCCACAGATACGCAGTATTTT. The rearrangement links TRBV5-6 to TRBJ2-3; perhaps TRBD1 as D (6 bases). V was trimmed by 7 bases and J by 2 bases, leaving 14 bases between them. This CDR3 is 14 amino acids long. The germline CDR1 and CDR2 sequences are SGHDT and YYEEEE.

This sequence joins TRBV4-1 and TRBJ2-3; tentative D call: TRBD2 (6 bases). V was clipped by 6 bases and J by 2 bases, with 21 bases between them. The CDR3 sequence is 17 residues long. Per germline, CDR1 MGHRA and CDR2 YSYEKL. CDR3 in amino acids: CASRLSGTSGNTDTQYF. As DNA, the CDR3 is TGCGCCAGCAGGCTGTCGGGGACTTCCGGAAACACAGATACGCAGTATTTT.